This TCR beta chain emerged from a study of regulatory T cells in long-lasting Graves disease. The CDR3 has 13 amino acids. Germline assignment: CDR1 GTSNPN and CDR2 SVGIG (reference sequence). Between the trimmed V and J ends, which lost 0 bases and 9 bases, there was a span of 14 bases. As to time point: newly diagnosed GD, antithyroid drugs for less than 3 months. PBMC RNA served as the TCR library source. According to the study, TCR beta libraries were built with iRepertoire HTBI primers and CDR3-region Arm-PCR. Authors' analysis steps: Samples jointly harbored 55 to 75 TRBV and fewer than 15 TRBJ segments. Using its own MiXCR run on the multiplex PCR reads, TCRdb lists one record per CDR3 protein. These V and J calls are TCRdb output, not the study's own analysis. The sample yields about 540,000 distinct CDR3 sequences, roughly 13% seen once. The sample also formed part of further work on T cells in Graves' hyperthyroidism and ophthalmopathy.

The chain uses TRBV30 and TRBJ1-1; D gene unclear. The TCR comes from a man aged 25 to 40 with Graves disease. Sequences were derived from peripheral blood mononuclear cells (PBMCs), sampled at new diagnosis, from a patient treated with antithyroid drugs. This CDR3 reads CAWSVLPIYQAFF. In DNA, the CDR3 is TGTGCCTGGAGTGTACTCCCCATATATCAAGCTTTCTTT. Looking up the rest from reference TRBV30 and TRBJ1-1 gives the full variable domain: SQTIHQWPATLVQPVGSPLSLECTVEGTSNPNLYWYRQAAGRGLQLLFYSVGIGQISSEVPQNLSASRPQDRQFILSSKKLLLSDSGFYLCAWSVLPIYQAFFGQGTRLTVV.